This T cell receptor (beta chain) was recovered during a study of T cells in Graves' hyperthyroidism and ophthalmopathy. The ends were cut back, 1 base at V and 4 bases at J, with 11 bases in the middle. The CDR3 extends over 15 amino acids. Germline CDR1 is SEHNR and CDR2 is FQNEAQ (reference sequence). This clonotype was recorded at least ten times. Researchers took RNA transcripts and amplified the TCR beta CDR3 regions from them. Researchers ran a first-round RT-PCR on the TCR CDR3 using the HTBI primer set. TCRdb fed the multiplex PCR reads into MiXCR, producing one record per CDR3 protein. The sample includes hundreds of thousands of distinct CDR3 sequences, 17% seen only once; the top ten take approximately 16%.

The TCR sequence derives from a woman aged 18 to 35 with Graves' ophthalmopathy. Specimen: blood. The chain links TRBV7-9 to TRBJ2-1; TRBD2 might be the D (6 bases). The DNA for the CDR3 is TGTGCCAGCAGCTTAGGGAGACTAGAATACAATGAGCAGTTCTTC. This gives the protein CASSLGRLEYNEQFF. The full variable domain, completed using reference TRBV7-9 and TRBJ2-1, is DTGVSQNPRHKITKRGQNVTFRCDPISEHNRLYWYRQTLGQGPEFLTYFQNEAQLEKSRLLSDRFSAERPKGSFSTLEIQRTEQGDSAMYLCASSLGRLEYNEQFFGPGTRLTVL.